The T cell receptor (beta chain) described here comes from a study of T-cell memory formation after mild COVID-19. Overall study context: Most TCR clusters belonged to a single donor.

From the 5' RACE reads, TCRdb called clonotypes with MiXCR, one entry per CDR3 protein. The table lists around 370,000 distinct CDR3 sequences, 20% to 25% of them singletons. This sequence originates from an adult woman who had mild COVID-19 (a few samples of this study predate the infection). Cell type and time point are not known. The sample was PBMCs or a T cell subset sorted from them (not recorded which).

The CDR3 here is CASSAHGRGRYEQYF. Here the CDR3 DNA reads TGTGCCAGCAGCGCGCATGGGCGGGGTAGGTACGAGCAGTACTTC. The chain uses TRBV11-3 and TRBJ2-7; TRBD2 is a possible D gene (6 bases). V lost 5 bases to trimming and J lost 4 bases, with 18 bases between them. Germline V gene sequence: CDR1 SGHNT, CDR2 YENEEA. The CDR3 runs 15 residues.